This TCR beta chain was sequenced during a study of response to subunit inactivated influenza vaccine. The study, taken as a whole, reports: With each seasonal influenza vaccination, the authors suggested, few new T cells are recruited.

V was clipped by 6 bases and J by 9 bases, with 12 bases between them. The CDR3 totals 12 residues. This clonotype has ten or more counts. No antigen is known for it. TCRdb used MiXCR to reprocess the RT-PCR reads, holding one entry per CDR3 protein. The sample shows almost 250,000 distinct CDR3 sequences, 12% of them seen only once. J is TRBJ2-1 and V is TRBV12-3 or TRBV12-4, with D possibly matching TRBD2 (6 bases). The receptor comes from a man aged 50-60 years who received an inactivated influenza vaccine. The sample was non-naive T cells sorted from PBMCs, taken 14 to 15 days before vaccination. CDR3 in amino acids: CASSAAGSEQFF. DNA for the CDR3: TGTGCCAGCAGCGCTGCGGGATCTGAGCAGTTCTTC.